This is a list of T cell receptor beta chains from one sample in a study of cytomegalovirus exposure and HLA in healthy donors. Assay: immunoSEQ multiplex PCR; the TCRdb copy retains only in-frame clones and omits some. This listing includes roughly 39,000 clones. Source material: PBMCs. The source is a man between 25 and 39 years old in good health and CMV-seronegative. Each CDR3 is given with its conserved first and last residue. The D gene is left open where the match is weak.

v_gene: TRBV7-2
d_gene: NA
j_gene: TRBJ2-7
CDR3aa: CASTSGGSYEQYF
CDR3nt: TGTGCCAGCACCAGTGGCGGCTCCTACGAGCAGTACTTC

v_gene: TRBV18
d_gene: TRBD1
j_gene: TRBJ2-7
CDR3aa: CASSSGTGFQYF
CDR3nt: TGTGCCAGCTCCTCCGGGACAGGGTTCCAGTACTTC

v_gene: TRBV30
d_gene: NA
j_gene: TRBJ1-1
CDR3aa: CAWSVVLPLNTEAFF
CDR3nt: TGTGCCTGGAGTGTGGTCCTACCTCTGAACACTGAAGCTTTCTTT

v_gene: TRBV10-3
d_gene: TRBD1
j_gene: TRBJ1-5
CDR3aa: CAISPGQNQPQHF
CDR3nt: TGTGCCATCAGCCCGGGACAGAATCAGCCCCAGCATTTT

v_gene: TRBV5-4
d_gene: TRBD1
j_gene: TRBJ1-1
CDR3aa: CASSFFTGGMSTEAFF
CDR3nt: TGTGCCAGCAGCTTTTTCACAGGGGGCATGAGCACTGAAGCTTTCTTT

v_gene: TRBV5-4
d_gene: TRBD1
j_gene: TRBJ2-1
CDR3aa: CASSEGQEDEQFF
CDR3nt: TGTGCCAGCAGCGAGGGACAGGAGGATGAGCAGTTCTTC

v_gene: TRBV13
d_gene: TRBD2
j_gene: TRBJ2-3
CDR3aa: CASSYTPSGRIDTQYF
CDR3nt: TGTGCCAGCAGCTACACCCCTAGCGGGAGGATAGATACGCAGTATTTT

v_gene: TRBV18
d_gene: NA
j_gene: TRBJ1-2
CDR3aa: CASSPMGSYGYTF
CDR3nt: TGTGCCAGCTCACCAATGGGCAGCTATGGCTACACCTTC

v_gene: TRBV5-6
d_gene: NA
j_gene: TRBJ2-7
CDR3aa: CASSLMRDYEQYF
CDR3nt: TGTGCCAGCAGCCTCATGCGGGACTACGAGCAGTACTTC

v_gene: TRBV5-1
d_gene: TRBD2
j_gene: TRBJ2-7
CDR3aa: CASSPSGRGIHEQYF
CDR3nt: TGCGCCAGCAGCCCCAGCGGGAGGGGGATCCACGAGCAGTACTTC

v_gene: TRBV27
d_gene: NA
j_gene: TRBJ2-6
CDR3aa: CASRPRGTGASGANVLTF
CDR3nt: TGTGCCAGCCGCCCGCGGGGGACAGGCGCCTCTGGGGCCAACGTCCTGACTTTC

v_gene: TRBV5-1
d_gene: NA
j_gene: TRBJ2-3
CDR3aa: CASSPDFPSTDTQYF
CDR3nt: TGCGCCAGCAGTCCGGACTTCCCTAGCACAGATACGCAGTATTTT

v_gene: TRBV5-1
d_gene: TRBD2
j_gene: TRBJ2-7
CDR3aa: CASSPLDGAGAYEQYF
CDR3nt: TGCGCCAGCAGCCCCCTAGATGGAGCGGGAGCCTACGAGCAGTACTTC

v_gene: TRBV30
d_gene: TRBD2
j_gene: TRBJ2-1
CDR3aa: CAWSSPRREGLFGPYNEQFF
CDR3nt: TGTGCCTGGAGTTCCCCGAGGAGGGAGGGCCTTTTTGGCCCCTACAATGAGCAGTTCTTC

v_gene: TRBV18
d_gene: TRBD2
j_gene: TRBJ2-7
CDR3aa: CASSPPSGLVNHEQYF
CDR3nt: TGTGCCAGCTCACCACCCTCTGGACTAGTGAATCACGAGCAGTACTTC

v_gene: TRBV7-2
d_gene: NA
j_gene: TRBJ2-7
CDR3aa: CASSLDGLLYEQYF
CDR3nt: TGTGCCAGCAGCTTAGATGGGCTCCTTTACGAGCAGTACTTC

v_gene: TRBV1
d_gene: NA
j_gene: TRBJ2-2
CDR3aa: CTSSQETGQHDTGELFF
CDR3nt: TGCACCAGCAGCCAAGAGACAGGACAGCATGACACCGGGGAGCTGTTTTTT